These 21 T cell receptor beta chains originate from one sample sequenced in a study of PD-1 blockade in mismatch repair-deficient tumors (TCRdb year 2017). The library was made by the immunoSEQ multiplex PCR assay. TCRdb limited this immuneACCESS table to in-frame rearrangements with V and J called. A share of clones is missing; checked studies link under half to unresolved V genes, and the rest is unexplained. The sample has under 50,000 clones on record, over 70% of them singletons. The ten largest clones capture approximately 0.98% of the sample. The material sequenced was PBMCs, taken roughly 40 weeks after starting pembrolizumab. The receptor set was obtained from an adult with mismatch repair-deficient cancer.

V is TRBV6-1 and J is TRBJ2-1, with 13 bases fitting TRBD2. The CDR3 covers 17 residues. With 3 bases clipped from V and 6 bases from J, the junction kept 8 bases outside the gene matches. Germline values: CDR1 MNHNS, CDR2 SASEGT. The CDR3 sequence: CASSDLLGTSGINEQFF. The CDR3 DNA reads TGTGCCAGCAGTGACCTATTAGGGACTAGCGGGATCAATGAGCAGTTCTTC.

The V call is TRBV6-5, the J call TRBJ2-7; 8 nucleotides align to TRBD1. Germline V CDR1 and CDR2: MNHEY, SVGAGI. The CDR3 consists of 15 residues. Unmatched junction bases numbered 9, after V lost 6 bases and J lost 2 bases. The CDR3 bases are TGTGCCAGCAGCACGACCGGGACAGGAGCCTACGAGCAGTACTTC. Translation gives CASSTTGTGAYEQYF.

This chain joins TRBV30 and TRBJ2-7, with TRBD2 matching 9 bases. The trim removed 8 bases at V and 3 bases at J, leaving 11 bases unmatched. The CDR3 runs 14 residues. The germline V gene has CDR1 GTSNPN and CDR2 SVGIG (reference sequence). CDR3 amino acids: CAGLRAGGRYEQYF. The CDR3 DNA reads TGTGCCGGCCTCCGAGCGGGAGGTCGCTACGAGCAGTACTTC.

The genes are TRBV6-1 and TRBJ1-2; D not certain. The CDR3 is 14 amino acids. From germline, CDR1 is MNHNS and CDR2 SASEGT. V lost 4 bases and J lost 0, with 9 bases in between. The CDR3 sequence is CASSVASSNYGYTF. DNA for the CDR3: TGTGCCAGCAGTGTTGCCAGTTCTAACTATGGCTACACCTTC.

V gene TRBV29-1 combines with J gene TRBJ1-4; perhaps TRBD1 as D (6 bases). The V and J ends lost 6 bases and 4 bases respectively, with 15 bases between them. The CDR3 contains 14 residues. Germline CDR1 reads SQVTM; CDR2 reads ANQGSEA. CDR3 loop: CSVTNRAINEKLFF. As DNA, the CDR3 is TGCAGCGTGACCAACAGGGCGATTAATGAAAAACTGTTTTTT.

The V call is TRBV4-1, the J call TRBJ2-3; D is perhaps TRBD1 (5 bases). V was cut by 0 bases and J by 1 base, with 17 bases left in between. The CDR3 loop spans 18 amino acids. Per germline, CDR1 MGHRA and CDR2 YSYEKL. As DNA, the CDR3 is TGCGCCAGCAGCCAAGAACCCCGGTACCAAGGGGGCACAGATACGCAGTATTTT. Its protein product is CASSQEPRYQGGTDTQYF.

V and J are TRBV5-1 and TRBJ1-2, with D possibly TRBD1 on 5 matching bases. Germline-derived CDR1 and CDR2 are SGHRS and YFSETQ. The CDR3 spans 15 residues. V gave up 1 base and J gave up 2 bases, with 12 bases separating them. The CDR3 protein is CASSLSQGGNYGYTF. The CDR3 DNA sequence: TGCGCCAGCAGCTTGTCCCAGGGTGGCAACTATGGCTACACCTTC. The full variable domain, in which reference TRBV5-1 and TRBJ1-2 provide the parts outside the CDR3, is KAGVTQTPRYLIKTRGQQVTLSCSPISGHRSVSWYQQTPGQGLQFLFEYFSETQRNKGNFPGRFSGRQFSNSRSEMNVSTLELGDSALYLCASSLSQGGNYGYTFGSGTRLTVV.

This chain joins TRBV21-1 and TRBJ1-4; the table names TRBD1, a call not compared with the DNA. TRBV21-1 is listed as a pseudogene. This CDR3 contains 15 residues. The CDR3 region has the DNA TGTGCCAGCAGCAAGAGGGGGCAGAGTAATGAAAAACTGTTTTTT. Translation: CASSKRGQSNEKLFF.

The chain couples TRBV28 to TRBJ2-7; 10 positions match TRBD2. The CDR3 loop spans 18 amino acids. Unmatched junction bases numbered 15, after V lost 5 bases and J lost 2 bases. In germline, CDR1 is MDHEN, CDR2 SYDVKM. Here the CDR3 DNA reads TGTGCCAGCAGTCCACCGCCTTGGAAAAGCGGGAGGGCCTACGAGCAGTACTTC. Translated, it gives CASSPPPWKSGRAYEQYF.

This rearrangement joins TRBV5-8 to TRBJ2-1; D may be TRBD1 (6 bases). Trimming pared 0 bases from V and 6 bases from J, leaving 7 bases between. Germline V gene lookup returns CDR1 SGHTS and CDR2 YDEGEE. The CDR3 totals 13 residues. The CDR3 region is CASSLDRVNEQFF. The CDR3 DNA reads TGTGCCAGCAGCTTGGACAGGGTCAATGAGCAGTTCTTC.

V and J are TRBV5-1 and TRBJ2-1; TRBD1 might be the D (6 bases). The V and J ends lost 0 bases and 10 bases respectively, with 14 bases between them. Germline V gene lookup returns CDR1 SGHRS and CDR2 YFSETQ. The CDR3 is 14 residues long. Here the CDR3 DNA reads TGCGCCAGCAGCTTGGGGGAACAGGGAATGGAGCAGTTCTTC. As protein: CASSLGEQGMEQFF.

This sequence joins TRBV28 and TRBJ1-2, with 11 bases matching TRBD1. The CDR3 spans 12 residues. Losses at the gene ends were 10 bases for V and 10 bases for J; bases not matched to a gene: 8. CDR1 and CDR2 from the germline V gene are MDHEN and SYDVKM. The CDR3 loop reads CATGGQGDAYTF. The DNA for the CDR3 is TGTGCCACCGGGGGACAGGGGGATGCCTACACCTTC.

The chain joins TRBV30 to TRBJ2-5; 7 bases agree with TRBD1. This CDR3 contains 13 residues. The J segment lost 4 bases and the V segment lost 3 bases, leaving 5 bases of the junction unmatched. Germline lookup yields CDR1 GTSNPN and CDR2 SVGIG (reference sequence). The CDR3 DNA follows: TGTGCCTGGAGGACAGGGATCCGAGAGACCCAGTACTTC. Translation: CAWRTGIRETQYF.

The V and J genes are TRBV18 and TRBJ2-5, with a weak D call TRBD2 (6 bases). The V gene's germline CDR1 is KGHSH and CDR2 LQKENI. V was clipped by 6 bases and J by 1 base, with 18 bases between them. The CDR3 spans 16 residues. The CDR3 nucleotides are TGTGCCAGCTCTTATATCGAGGGGAGGTCCCAAGAGACCCAGTACTTC. Residues: CASSYIEGRSQETQYF.

The chain recombines TRBV28 with TRBJ2-3, with TRBD2 matching 11 bases. J was trimmed by 4 bases and V by 6 bases; bases with no gene match: 6. The germline V gene has CDR1 MDHEN and CDR2 SYDVKM. The CDR3 extends over 15 amino acids. The DNA for the CDR3 is TGTGCCAGCAGAGTAACTAGCGGGAGCGCAGATACGCAGTATTTT. Protein sequence: CASRVTSGSADTQYF.

The V gene is TRBV11-1, the J gene TRBJ2-4; D perhaps matches TRBD1 (6 bases). Deletions cut 2 bases from V and 0 bases from J, with 11 bases between. The CDR3 is 16 amino acids. Germline lookup yields CDR1 SGHAT and CDR2 FQDESV (reference sequence). This CDR3 reads CASSLKGDIAKNIQYF. In DNA, the CDR3 is TGTGCCAGCAGCTTAAAGGGGGACATAGCCAAAAACATTCAGTACTTC.

The rearrangement joins TRBV2 to TRBJ2-1, with 7 bases matching TRBD1. J was trimmed by 2 bases and V by 6 bases; bases with no gene match: 7. The CDR3 is 15 residues long. The V gene's germline CDR1 is SNHLY and CDR2 FYNNEI. CDR3 bases: TGTGCCAGCAGGTTCCGGGACAGAACCTACAATGAGCAGTTCTTC. It yields the protein CASRFRDRTYNEQFF.

V is TRBV7-6 and J is TRBJ2-5, with TRBD1 as a possible D gene (5 bases). V was shortened by 1 base and J by 5 bases, with 11 bases between the two germline ends. Looked up from germline, CDR1 is SGHVS and CDR2 is FNYEAQ. CDR3 length: 14 amino acids. Here the CDR3 DNA reads TGTGCCAGCAGCTTAGGGCCCCCAGGGGAGACCCAGTACTTC. Translated: CASSLGPPGETQYF.

The chain combines TRBV30 with TRBJ2-7; D is perhaps TRBD2 (6 bases). The CDR3 length is 17 residues. V was shortened by 2 bases and J by 0 bases, with 20 bases between the two germline ends. Germline CDR1 and CDR2: GTSNPN and SVGIG (reference sequence). In nucleotides, the CDR3 is TGTGCCTGGAGTAGGAGGCGGGACTCGCACACCTCCTACGAGCAGTACTTC. Translating it yields CAWSRRRDSHTSYEQYF.

The table lists this clone with a few counts. The genes are TRBV10-3 and TRBJ2-5; tentative D call: TRBD2 (5 bases). Trimming removed 0 bases at V and 2 bases at J, with 10 bases between. The CDR3 runs to 15 residues. Germline values: CDR1 ENHRY, CDR2 SYGVKD. As DNA, the CDR3 is TGTGCCATCAGTGAGTCCGGAGGTCTACAAGAGACCCAGTACTTC. This sequence encodes CAISESGGLQETQYF.

The gene calls are TRBV4-2 and TRBJ1-2; D is undetermined. V was trimmed by 0 bases and J by 3 bases, leaving 8 bases between them. Looked up from germline, CDR1 is LGHNA and CDR2 is YNFKEQ. The CDR3 sequence is 14 residues long. As DNA, the CDR3 is TGTGCCAGCAGCCAAGAGTTGGGCTACTATGGCTACACCTTC. This encodes CASSQELGYYGYTF.